These 15 T cell receptor beta chains share one sample of origin, sequenced in a study of blood T cell repertoires in COVID-19. Here immunoSEQ multiplex PCR was the method, and the copy in TCRdb shows in-frame clones only, minus some. The table records over 150,000 clones, 65% to 90% of them present only once. Sequenced: peripheral blood. The receptors shown here come from a man between 50 and 59 years old with active or convalescent COVID-19.

This chain connects TRBV9 to TRBJ1-2; D possibly corresponds to TRBD1 (6 bases). The CDR3 covers 15 residues. Trimming cost V 3 bases and J 8 bases, with 20 bases left between them. CDR1 and CDR2 from the germline V gene are SGDLS and YYNGEE. CDR3 loop: CASSDSTGPTRGYTF. DNA of the CDR3: TGTGCCAGCAGCGACTCGACAGGCCCCACTAGGGGCTACACCTTC.

This clone was seen only a few times. This chain uses TRBV10-3 with TRBJ2-2, with 9 nucleotides matching TRBD2. The CDR3 covers 15 residues. CDR1 is ENHRY and CDR2 is SYGVKD in the germline V gene. V gave up 2 bases and J gave up 6 bases; unmatched junction bases: 4. CDR3 protein: CAISETGTSPGELFF. Here the CDR3 DNA reads TGTGCCATCAGTGAGACCGGGACTAGCCCCGGGGAGCTGTTTTTT.

DNA for the CDR3: TGCAGCGAGCCTAGGGAGCCGGGAACCTACGAGCAGTACTTC. This gives the protein CSEPREPGTYEQYF. This chain joins TRBV29-1 and TRBJ2-7; possible D gene TRBD2, 5 bases. The V gene lost 7 bases and the J gene lost 2 bases, with 18 bases spanning the gap. This CDR3 is built from 14 residues. Germline CDR1 reads SQVTM; CDR2 reads ANQGSEA.

The chain's CDR3 is CASSFKSGQAPYEQYF. The CDR3 DNA reads TGTGCCAGCAGTTTTAAGTCGGGACAGGCCCCCTACGAGCAGTACTTC. The gene calls are TRBV28 and TRBJ2-7, with TRBD1 matching over 8 bases. The CDR3 totals 16 residues. With 3 bases clipped from V and 2 bases from J, the junction kept 9 bases outside the gene matches. The V gene's germline CDR1 is MDHEN and CDR2 SYDVKM.

This clone occurred once. The chain has TRBV7-3 and TRBJ1-1; no reliable D call. V shed 4 bases and J shed 1 base, with 7 bases lying between them. The CDR3 sequence is 13 residues long. Germline V lookup: CDR1 SGHTA, CDR2 FQGTGA. The CDR3 DNA is TGTGCCAGCAGCTACTACCCGAACACTGAAGCTTTCTTT. This translates into CASSYYPNTEAFF.

The chain combines TRBV24-1 with TRBJ2-1, with D possibly TRBD2 on 6 matching bases. Per germline, CDR1 KGHDR and CDR2 SFDVKD. With 8 bases removed from V and 3 bases from J, the gap between germline ends came to 13 bases. This CDR3 contains 14 residues. The CDR3 is CATTNSGGYNEQFF. The CDR3 DNA reads as TGTGCCACCACCAATAGCGGAGGCTACAATGAGCAGTTCTTC.

The gene calls are TRBV28 and TRBJ1-1; 7 positions agree with TRBD1. Germline CDR1 MDHEN, CDR2 SYDVKM. The length of the CDR3 is 13 residues. V was pared by 2 bases and J by 11 bases, with 8 bases of the junction left unmatched. The CDR3 region is CASSLQGEGRAFF. CDR3 DNA: TGTGCCAGCAGTTTACAGGGGGAAGGTAGGGCTTTCTTT.

The J gene is TRBJ2-1, the V gene TRBV7-7, with 10 bases identical to TRBD2. V shed 5 bases, J shed 5 bases, and the junction held 6 bases outside the gene matches. This CDR3 has 15 amino acids. The germline V gene encodes CDR1 SSHAT and CDR2 FNYEAQ (reference sequence). The CDR3 reads CASSQGLAANNEQFF. CDR3 coding DNA: TGTGCCAGCAGCCAAGGACTAGCGGCAAACAATGAGCAGTTCTTC.

The V and J genes are TRBV5-3 and TRBJ2-5; TRBD1 aligns across 10 bases. TRBV5-3 is an open reading frame, and its role is uncertain. Trimming took 8 bases from V and 7 from J; bases not matched to a gene: 8. This CDR3 spans 13 amino acids. CDR3 amino acids: CASGDRGLGTQYF. DNA for the CDR3: TGTGCCAGCGGGGACAGGGGATTGGGGACCCAGTACTTC.

The V call is TRBV7-6, the J call TRBJ2-2; D is unclear. This CDR3 has 14 residues. V shed 4 bases and J shed 1 base, with 7 bases lying between them. CDR1 is SGHVS, CDR2 FNYEAQ, per germline. The CDR3 region is CASSSRWNTGELFF. CDR3 coding DNA: TGTGCCAGCAGCTCCAGGTGGAACACCGGGGAGCTGTTTTTT.

The chain has TRBV9 and TRBJ1-1; D gene ambiguous. The CDR3 covers 14 residues. The germline V and J ends were trimmed by 6 bases and 3 bases, with 15 bases remaining between them. In germline, CDR1 is SGDLS, CDR2 YYNGEE. This CDR3 reads CASKNSPEDTEAFF. The DNA for the CDR3 is TGTGCCAGCAAAAACTCCCCCGAAGACACTGAAGCTTTCTTT.

The genes are TRBV20-1 and TRBJ2-7, with TRBD2 matching 8 bases. This CDR3 is 14 amino acids long. Germline CDR1 reads DFQATT; CDR2 reads SNEGSKA (reference sequence). V lost 3 bases and J lost 3; bases outside the gene matches: 7. The CDR3 spells CSASFAGGFYEQYF. The CDR3, as DNA: TGCAGTGCTAGTTTCGCGGGAGGTTTCTACGAGCAGTACTTC.

This clone was found once. The chain combines TRBV7-9 with TRBJ2-1, with TRBD2 as a possible D gene (6 bases). This CDR3 has 15 residues. V was clipped by 0 bases and J by 6 bases, with 12 bases between them. Germline V gene data show CDR1 as SEHNR and CDR2 as FQNEAQ (reference sequence). CDR3 sequence (DNA): TGTGCCAGCAGCTTAGCGCTAGAGACTAGCAATGAGCAGTTCTTC. Translated, it gives CASSLALETSNEQFF.

The V call is TRBV5-1, the J call TRBJ1-2; D not resolved. The CDR3 runs to 14 residues. V was trimmed by 0 bases and J by 4 bases, leaving 10 bases between them. Per germline, CDR1 SGHRS and CDR2 YFSETQ. The CDR3 sequence is CASSLESEGYGYTF. The DNA of the CDR3 is TGCGCCAGCAGCTTGGAGTCAGAGGGCTATGGCTACACCTTC.

This chain links TRBV9 with TRBJ1-2, with D uncertain. The CDR3 covers 14 residues. The germline V gene encodes CDR1 SGDLS and CDR2 YYNGEE. V lost 0 bases and J lost 5, with 11 bases in between. For the CDR3, the DNA is TGTGCCAGCAGCGTAGGTCCGGGGAATTATGGCTACACCTTC. The encoded protein is CASSVGPGNYGYTF.